This TCR beta chain was profiled in a study of blood T cell repertoires in COVID-19. Study in general: Specimens from acute and convalescent COVID-19 originated in the United States, Italy and Spain. In each case, the material was cDNA or gDNA derived from T cells, B-cell-depleted T cells, or PBMCs.

This clone was found once. As originally analysed: By means of reference gene primer amplification, nucleated cell counts were estimated. Assay: immunoSEQ multiplex PCR; the TCRdb copy retains only in-frame clones and omits some. V and J calls and clone size are copied from that table; D and trimming were computed from the DNA. In the table there are some 350,000 clones, around 89% of which are singletons. Germline CDR1 is SNHLY and CDR2 is FYNNEI. The V gene lost 9 bases and the J gene lost 1 base, with 15 bases spanning the gap. The CDR3 has 14 amino acids. The receptor comes from a man aged 18-30 years with active or convalescent COVID-19. Material: peripheral blood. The V and J genes are TRBV2 and TRBJ1-1, with D perhaps matching TRBD1 (5 bases). CDR3 DNA sequence: TGTGCCAGTGGGGGACGGGGGGAGAACACTGAAGCTTTCTTT. Translating gives CASGGRGENTEAFF.